This section outlines one TCR beta chain sequence together with its context. No antigen is known for it. This specimen comes from a study of cytomegalovirus exposure and HLA in healthy donors. Study-wide points: TRBV6-2, TRBV6-3 and some other V segments were unresolvable in 87-base-pair reads.

The CDR3 runs to 15 residues. Germline values: CDR1 LGHNA, CDR2 YSLEER. V gave up 5 bases and J gave up 4 bases; unmatched junction bases: 5. Both 60 Vbeta primers and 13 Jbeta primers went into the PCR. The repertoire was sequenced with immunoSEQ multiplex PCR; TCRdb's copy has only in-frame clones and lacks some. Of 84,000 or so clones listed, 76% are singletons. Sequencing was carried out using PBMCs. The source of this sequence is a male donor in good health and CMV-seronegative. The V and J genes are TRBV4-3 and TRBJ2-1, with TRBD1 matching over 10 bases. CDR3 sequence (DNA): TGCGCCAGCAGCGCCCGACAGGGGGCTTACAATGAGCAGTTCTTC. Translation: CASSARQGAYNEQFF.